Listed here are 21 T cell receptor beta chains from one sample, sequenced in a study of OX40 agonist ivuxolimab in advanced cancers. Repertoires were generated with immunoSEQ multiplex PCR, while TCRdb's copy carries only in-frame clones and drops some. Of 65,000 to 85,000 clones listed, about nine tenths are singletons. Sequenced material: CD4+ or CD8+ T cells sorted from blood, taken in a trial of the OX40 agonist ivuxolimab. These receptor sequences come from an adult with an advanced solid tumor such as melanoma, head and neck, liver or kidney cancer.

The chain uses TRBV27 and TRBJ2-3; 11 bases are a match to TRBD2. Looked up from germline, CDR1 is MNHEY and CDR2 is SMNVEV (reference sequence). The CDR3 runs 15 residues. V was clipped by 3 bases and J by 6 bases; unmatched bases: 5. CDR3 sequence: CASSFGLAGFDTQYF. CDR3 nucleotides: TGTGCCAGCAGTTTTGGACTAGCGGGTTTCGATACGCAGTATTTT.

On this clone itself: Other DNA sequences of this sample code for an identical CDR3. This rearrangement joins TRBV5-1 to TRBJ1-6; 8 nucleotides align to TRBD1. The CDR3 is 14 residues long. The germline gives CDR1 SGHRS, CDR2 YFSETQ. The V and J ends lost 2 bases and 7 bases, in that order; junction bases with no gene match: 2. The CDR3 sequence is CASSFGTGNSPLHF. The CDR3 DNA sequence: TGCGCCAGCAGCTTCGGGACAGGCAATTCACCCCTCCACTTT.

The gene calls are TRBV30 and TRBJ2-5; 7 bases match TRBD2. V shed 2 bases and J 5 bases; nucleotides not matched to a gene: 14. CDR3 length equals 16 residues. Germline loops: CDR1 GTSNPN, CDR2 SVGIG (reference sequence). The CDR3 here is CAWSPLGGRDGETQYF. In DNA, the CDR3 is TGTGCCTGGAGTCCCCTCGGGGGGAGGGACGGGGAGACCCAGTACTTC.

The chain employs TRBV18 and TRBJ1-1, with no clear D. Germline V gene data show CDR1 as KGHSH and CDR2 as LQKENI. CDR3 length: 17 amino acids. Trimming pared 2 bases from V and 3 bases from J, leaving 19 bases between. The CDR3 nucleotides read TGTGCCAGCTCACCAATTATTACGGGCCGTGGGGACACTGAAGCTTTCTTT. It is translated as CASSPIITGRGDTEAFF.

This chain connects TRBV7-6 to TRBJ2-7, with a weak D call TRBD1 (5 bases). The germline CDR1 and CDR2 sequences are SGHVS and FNYEAQ. Deletions cut 2 bases from V and 2 bases from J, with 10 bases between. The CDR3 covers 14 residues. The CDR3 nucleotides read TGTGCCAGCAGCTTATACAGGACCCCCTACGAGCAGTACTTC. It yields the protein CASSLYRTPYEQYF.

The rearrangement joins TRBV30 to TRBJ1-2; D not certain. Trimming left V 4 bases short and J 5 bases short, with 8 bases between. CDR3 length equals 11 residues. Germline V gives CDR1 GTSNPN, CDR2 SVGIG (reference sequence). The CDR3 nucleotides read TGTGCCTGGACCCGGGGTTATGGCTACACCTTC. It is translated as CAWTRGYGYTF.

J is TRBJ2-7 and V is TRBV18; 7 bases match TRBD1. The CDR3 consists of 15 residues. Germline lookup yields CDR1 KGHSH and CDR2 LQKENI. V shed 5 bases and J 3 bases; nucleotides not matched to a gene: 10. The CDR3: CASSGTGQRSYEQYF. The CDR3 coding sequence is TGTGCCAGCTCAGGTACGGGACAGAGAAGCTACGAGCAGTACTTC.

This clone showed up just a few times. V and J are TRBV6-5 and TRBJ2-5; tentatively, D is TRBD2 (6 bases). The germline CDR1 and CDR2 sequences are MNHEY and SVGAGI. This CDR3 region has 13 residues. V was cut by 6 bases and J by 0 bases, with 8 bases left in between. The CDR3, as DNA: TGTGCCAGCAGACGGGGGTACCAAGAGACCCAGTACTTC. Protein product: CASRRGYQETQYF.

The J gene is TRBJ2-3, the V gene TRBV9, with D hard to call. The CDR3 totals 16 residues. CDR1 and CDR2 from the germline V gene are SGDLS and YYNGEE. Trimming shortened V by 4 bases and J by 1 base, and 16 bases separated the two germline ends. The CDR3 spells CASSLQPLGGTDTQYF. CDR3 coding DNA: TGTGCCAGCAGCCTCCAGCCCCTCGGTGGCACAGATACGCAGTATTTT.

The chain links TRBV25-1 to TRBJ1-1; TRBD1 might be the D (6 bases). V lost 7 bases and J lost 1, with 10 bases in between. This CDR3 region has 13 residues. CDR1 MGHDK and CDR2 SYGVNS come from the germline V gene. Written as DNA, the CDR3 is TGTGCCAGCAAGCGGGGGGCGAACACTGAAGCTTTCTTT. Amino acid sequence: CASKRGANTEAFF.

V and J are TRBV4-1 and TRBJ2-7; 7 bases align to TRBD1. Germline CDR1 is MGHRA and CDR2 is YSYEKL. Trimming removed 3 bases from V and 1 base from J; junction bases left unmatched: 6. The CDR3 spans 15 residues. CDR3 DNA sequence: TGCGCCAGCAGCCATATTAGGACAGGTTCCTACGAGCAGTACTTC. This sequence encodes CASSHIRTGSYEQYF.

The CDR3 loop is CASSLAGDPYEQYF. The CDR3 nucleotides are TGCGCCAGCAGCTTGGCTGGGGACCCCTACGAGCAGTACTTC. The V gene is TRBV5-1, the J gene TRBJ2-7, with D perhaps TRBD1 or TRBD2 (5 bases each). CDR1 is SGHRS, CDR2 YFSETQ, per germline. V lost 0 bases to trimming and J lost 2 bases, with 9 bases between them. The CDR3 consists of 14 residues.

This chain connects TRBV11-2 to TRBJ1-1, with 7 bases lining up with TRBD1. The CDR3 has 14 residues. Looked up from germline, CDR1 is SGHAT and CDR2 is FQNNGV. The junction had 3 bases not matched to a gene; V was cut back by 3 bases and J by 2 bases. DNA of the CDR3: TGTGCCAGCAGCTTCGGGACAGTCAACACTGAAGCTTTCTTT. This gives the protein CASSFGTVNTEAFF.

The CDR3 protein is CASRSGQGESLHF. As DNA, the CDR3 is TGTGCCAGCAGATCCGGACAGGGAGAATCCCTCCACTTT. The V gene is TRBV2, the J gene TRBJ1-6; 8 positions match TRBD1. In germline, CDR1 is SNHLY, CDR2 FYNNEI. This CDR3 is 13 amino acids long. The J segment lost 14 bases and the V segment lost 6 bases, leaving 9 bases of the junction unmatched.

This sequence joins TRBV18 and TRBJ2-7; maybe TRBD1 (6 bases). Trimming cost V 3 bases and J 3 bases, with 12 bases left between them. The CDR3 runs 14 residues. CDR1 is KGHSH and CDR2 is LQKENI in the germline V gene. The CDR3 DNA reads as TGTGCCAGCTCACCGGGACAACTTCGCTACGAGCAGTACTTC. It encodes CASSPGQLRYEQYF.

The chain joins TRBV7-9 to TRBJ2-1; 10 bases align to TRBD1. Germline V gene data show CDR1 as SEHNR and CDR2 as FQNEAQ (reference sequence). The CDR3 covers 18 residues. After removal of 5 bases from V and 4 bases from J, the junction contained 14 bases not matched to a gene. The CDR3 region is CASSPAISAGQGYNEQFF. The CDR3 DNA sequence: TGTGCCAGCAGCCCCGCCATCTCCGCGGGACAGGGGTACAATGAGCAGTTCTTC.

This clone was detected only a few times. The chain recombines TRBV27 with TRBJ1-6, with TRBD1 as a possible D gene (5 bases). This CDR3 has 16 amino acids. Looked up from germline, CDR1 is MNHEY and CDR2 is SMNVEV (reference sequence). Trimming cost V 0 bases and J 6 bases, with 12 bases left between them. DNA for the CDR3: TGTGCCAGCAGTTTATCAGCCAGGGCCCCTAATTCACCCCTCCACTTT. Translating it yields CASSLSARAPNSPLHF.

The chain couples TRBV15 to TRBJ2-3; 10 nucleotides agree with TRBD2. V trimming: 0 bases; J trimming: 2 bases; junction bases outside the gene matches: 5. The germline CDR1 and CDR2 sequences are LNHNV and YYDKDF (reference sequence). This CDR3 contains 17 residues. CDR3 region: CATSREPAGGPTDTQYF. DNA for the CDR3: TGTGCCACCAGCAGAGAACCAGCGGGGGGGCCCACAGATACGCAGTATTTT.

The V call is TRBV6-1, the J call TRBJ2-5; 10 bases agree with TRBD2. The CDR3 runs 15 residues. Germline CDR1 and CDR2: MNHNS and SASEGT. Losses at the gene ends were 5 bases for V and 10 bases for J; bases not matched to a gene: 13. CDR3 bases: TGTGCCAGCAGTCCCCAACTAGCGGGGAATAGATACCAGTACTTC. Translation gives CASSPQLAGNRYQYF.

The gene calls are TRBV5-1 and TRBJ2-3, with a tentative D call TRBD1 (5 bases). Germline values: CDR1 SGHRS, CDR2 YFSETQ. The CDR3 runs to 15 residues. Trimming took 4 bases from V and 0 from J, leaving 12 bases between them. The CDR3 protein is CASSPRTPSTDTQYF. The CDR3 coding sequence is TGCGCCAGCAGCCCAAGGACACCGAGCACAGATACGCAGTATTTT.

V usage is TRBV7-8 and J usage is TRBJ1-1; 8 positions match TRBD1. V shed 5 bases and J 3 bases; nucleotides not matched to a gene: 5. Germline V gives CDR1 SGHVS, CDR2 FQNEAQ. There are 14 residues in the CDR3. The DNA of the CDR3 is TGTGCCAGCAGCAGCCAGACAGGGGACACTGAAGCTTTCTTT. Translating it yields CASSSQTGDTEAFF.